The 13 T cell receptor beta chains given below trace back to one sample, sequenced in a study of post-analysis software for immune sequencing data. Overall study findings and caveats: Controls showed lower frequencies than patients for roughly five TRBV segments, and TRBV5-6, TRBV5-1 and TRBV20-1 were among these.

Antigens for these TCRs are unknown. Included in the TCR beta cDNA libraries were unique molecular identifiers. MiXCR was run by TCRdb on the PCR reads, yielding one entry per CDR3 protein. This sample yields roughly 670,000 distinct CDR3 sequences, of which roughly three fifths are seen a single time; about 11% belongs to the top ten. Sequenced input: blood. Receptors originate from a girl aged 2-10 years with multiple sclerosis.

The V call is TRBV30, the J call TRBJ1-1; a possible D gene is TRBD1 (5 bases). This CDR3 contains 13 residues. Germline V lookup: CDR1 GTSNPN, CDR2 SVGIG (reference sequence). The V end lost 2 bases, the J end lost 8 bases, and 15 bases lay between the germline ends. The CDR3 DNA follows: TGTGCCTGGAGTTTGGGGGGGACTTACGAAGCTTTCTTT. It is translated as CAWSLGGTYEAFF.

DNA of the CDR3: TGTGCCAGCAGTCCGCCTGGGGGACTAGAGCAGTTCTTC. It is translated as CASSPPGGLEQFF. The rearrangement links TRBV3-1 to TRBJ2-1; 7 nucleotides line up with TRBD2. With 6 bases clipped from V and 10 bases from J, the junction kept 9 bases outside the gene matches. CDR1 is LGHDT, CDR2 YNNKEL, per germline (reference sequence). CDR3 length equals 13 residues.

The gene calls are TRBV20-1 and TRBJ2-1; D is uncertain. Germline V lookup: CDR1 DFQATT, CDR2 SNEGSKA (reference sequence). This CDR3 region has 14 residues. V lost 2 bases and J lost 6, with 14 bases in between. Here the CDR3 DNA reads TGCAGTGCTAGAAGTCCGTGGGGTGCCAATGAGCAGTTCTTC. Its protein product is CSARSPWGANEQFF.

The V call is TRBV18, the J call TRBJ1-5; no definite D call. Germline values: CDR1 KGHSH, CDR2 LQKENI. Trimming shortened V by 3 bases and J by 5 bases, and 11 bases separated the two germline ends. The CDR3 length is 14 residues. The CDR3 DNA sequence: TGTGCCAGCTCACCGCTAGGGTTTGATCAGCCCCAGCATTTT. Amino acids: CASSPLGFDQPQHF.

The chain carries TRBV25-1 and TRBJ2-1; no definite D call. The V and J ends lost 2 bases and 10 bases respectively, with 15 bases between them. Germline V gene lookup returns CDR1 MGHDK and CDR2 SYGVNS. The CDR3 extends over 14 amino acids. The CDR3: CASSEPSRAGEQFF. CDR3 sequence (DNA): TGTGCCAGCAGTGAACCCAGCCGCGCTGGGGAGCAGTTCTTC.

V usage is TRBV9 and J usage is TRBJ2-5; TRBD1 matches at 7 bases. CDR3 length: 16 residues. J lost 2 bases, V lost 5 bases, and 12 bases had no gene match. Germline CDR1 SGDLS, CDR2 YYNGEE. The CDR3 DNA reads as TGTGCCAGCAGGGTTGACTACAGGGGTAGGCAAGAGACCCAGTACTTC. Translated, it gives CASRVDYRGRQETQYF.

The CDR3 region is CASSLGQGLTGANVLTF. CDR3 in DNA: TGCGCCAGCAGCTTGGGACAGGGATTGACTGGGGCCAACGTCCTGACTTTC. V usage is TRBV5-1 and J usage is TRBJ2-6; 7 nucleotides agree with TRBD1. Germline CDR1 reads SGHRS; CDR2 reads YFSETQ. The V segment lost 0 bases and the J segment 2 bases; nucleotides outside the gene matches: 5. There are 17 residues in the CDR3.

The gene calls are TRBV10-3 and TRBJ2-7; D gene uncertain. Germline CDR1 reads ENHRY; CDR2 reads SYGVKD. This CDR3 is built from 15 residues. V was shortened by 0 bases and J by 3 bases, with 12 bases between the two germline ends. CDR3 DNA: TGTGCCATCAGTGAGTCAGGACCCCAAATCTACGAGCAGTACTTC. This translates into CAISESGPQIYEQYF.

This sequence joins TRBV20-1 and TRBJ2-5, with TRBD2 identical over 8 bases. Per germline, CDR1 DFQATT and CDR2 SNEGSKA (reference sequence). Trimming at V came to 6 bases and at J to 5 bases, leaving 11 bases not matched to a gene. The CDR3 length is 14 residues. The CDR3 sequence: CSATSGGGLETQYF. The CDR3 region has the DNA TGCAGTGCAACCAGCGGGGGCGGCCTCGAGACCCAGTACTTC.

The chain recombines TRBV29-1 with TRBJ2-1, with a weak D call TRBD2 (6 bases). V was trimmed by 1 base and J by 7 bases, leaving 14 bases between them. This CDR3 has 14 amino acids. The germline gives CDR1 SQVTM, CDR2 ANQGSEA. The CDR3 coding sequence is TGCAGCGTTGAAGGTAGCGGCCTCGGAAATGAGCAGTTCTTC. Translating gives CSVEGSGLGNEQFF.

The count of this clonotype is one. The chain carries TRBV19 and TRBJ1-1; possible D gene TRBD1, 6 bases. The germline CDR1 and CDR2 sequences are LNHDA and SQIVND (reference sequence). V lost 6 bases and J 0 bases, leaving 14 bases between the germline ends. The CDR3 is 15 amino acids. CDR3 nucleotide sequence: TGTGCCAGTAGACTCCGGGGGGACATGAACACTGAAGCTTTCTTT. Translation gives CASRLRGDMNTEAFF.

This clonotype was seen a single time. The V gene is TRBV29-1, the J gene TRBJ2-7, with D tentatively TRBD2 (6 bases). The CDR3 is 14 residues long. The ends were cut back, 4 bases at V and 3 bases at J, with 16 bases in the middle. CDR1 is SQVTM and CDR2 is ANQGSEA in the germline V gene. This CDR3 reads CSVGESGFRYEQYF. Written as DNA, the CDR3 is TGCAGCGTTGGAGAGAGCGGGTTCCGCTACGAGCAGTACTTC.

The chain links TRBV29-1 to TRBJ1-1, with D perhaps matching TRBD1 (6 bases). CDR1 and CDR2 (germline): SQVTM, ANQGSEA. The germline V and J ends were trimmed by 4 bases and 1 base, with 13 bases remaining between them. The CDR3 sequence is 14 residues long. CDR3 nucleotides: TGCAGCGTTGTGGCAGGGGTTTCGAACACTGAAGCTTTCTTT. Protein sequence: CSVVAGVSNTEAFF.